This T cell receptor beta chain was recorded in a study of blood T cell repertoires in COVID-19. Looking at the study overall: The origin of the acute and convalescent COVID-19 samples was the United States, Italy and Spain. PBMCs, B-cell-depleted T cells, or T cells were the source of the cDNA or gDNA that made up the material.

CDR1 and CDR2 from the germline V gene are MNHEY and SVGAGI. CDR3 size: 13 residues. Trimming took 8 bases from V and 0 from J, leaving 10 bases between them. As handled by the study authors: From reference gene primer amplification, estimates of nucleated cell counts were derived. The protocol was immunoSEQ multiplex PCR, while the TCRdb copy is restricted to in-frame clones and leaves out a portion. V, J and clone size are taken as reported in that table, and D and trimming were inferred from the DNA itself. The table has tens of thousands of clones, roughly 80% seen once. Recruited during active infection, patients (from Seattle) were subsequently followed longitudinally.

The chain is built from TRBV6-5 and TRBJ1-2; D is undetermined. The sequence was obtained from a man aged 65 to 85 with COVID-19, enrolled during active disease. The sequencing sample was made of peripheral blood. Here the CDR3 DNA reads TGTGCCAGCTGCCCCTTAGCTAACTATGGCTACACCTTC. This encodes CASCPLANYGYTF.